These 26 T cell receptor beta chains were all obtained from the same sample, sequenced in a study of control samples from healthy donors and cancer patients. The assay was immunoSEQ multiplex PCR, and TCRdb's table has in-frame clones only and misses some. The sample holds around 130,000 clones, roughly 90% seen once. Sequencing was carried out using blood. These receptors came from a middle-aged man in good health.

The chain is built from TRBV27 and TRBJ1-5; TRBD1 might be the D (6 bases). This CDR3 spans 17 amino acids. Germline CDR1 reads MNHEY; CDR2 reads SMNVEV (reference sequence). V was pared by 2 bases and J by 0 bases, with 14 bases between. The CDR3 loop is CASSLGGGPYSNQPQHF. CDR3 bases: TGTGCCAGCAGTTTAGGGGGGGGCCCTTATAGCAATCAGCCCCAGCATTTT.

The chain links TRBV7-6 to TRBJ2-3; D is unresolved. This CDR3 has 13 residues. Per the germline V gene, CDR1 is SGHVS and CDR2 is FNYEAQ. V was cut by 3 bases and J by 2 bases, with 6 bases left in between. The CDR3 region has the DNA TGTGCCAGCAGCTTCCCCGCCACAGATACGCAGTATTTT. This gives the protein CASSFPATDTQYF.

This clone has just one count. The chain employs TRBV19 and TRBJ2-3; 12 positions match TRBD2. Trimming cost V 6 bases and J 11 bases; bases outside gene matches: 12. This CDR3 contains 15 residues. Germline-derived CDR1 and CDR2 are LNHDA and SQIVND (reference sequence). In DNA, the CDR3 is TGTGCCAGTAGAGCGCTAGCGGGGGGGCCCGTGGAGCAGTATTTT. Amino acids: CASRALAGGPVEQYF.

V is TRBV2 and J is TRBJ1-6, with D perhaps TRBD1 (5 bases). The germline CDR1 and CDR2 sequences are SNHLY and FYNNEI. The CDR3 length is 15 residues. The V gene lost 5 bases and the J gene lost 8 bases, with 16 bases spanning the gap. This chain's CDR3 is CASSPETDRYSPLHF. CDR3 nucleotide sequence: TGTGCCAGCAGTCCCGAGACAGACAGATATTCACCCCTCCACTTT.

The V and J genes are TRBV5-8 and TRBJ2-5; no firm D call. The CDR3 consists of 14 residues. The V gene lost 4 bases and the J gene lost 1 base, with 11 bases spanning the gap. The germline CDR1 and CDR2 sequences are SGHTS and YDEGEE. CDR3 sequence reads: CASSLDGSQETQYF. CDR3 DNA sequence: TGTGCCAGCAGCCTGGACGGGTCCCAAGAGACCCAGTACTTC.

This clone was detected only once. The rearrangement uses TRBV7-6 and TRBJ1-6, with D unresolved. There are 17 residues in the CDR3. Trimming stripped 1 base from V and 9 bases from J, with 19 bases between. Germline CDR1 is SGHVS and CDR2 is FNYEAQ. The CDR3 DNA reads TGTGCCAGCAGCTTAGAGTCCCGGACGGGTGGGATTTCACCCCTCCACTTT. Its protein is CASSLESRTGGISPLHF.

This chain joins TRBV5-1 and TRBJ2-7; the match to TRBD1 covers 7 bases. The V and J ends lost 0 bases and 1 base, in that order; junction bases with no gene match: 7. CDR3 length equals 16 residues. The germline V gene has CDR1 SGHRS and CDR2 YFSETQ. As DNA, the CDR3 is TGCGCCAGCAGCTTGGGGGACAGTCCTAAATCCTACGAGCAGTACTTC. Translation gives CASSLGDSPKSYEQYF.

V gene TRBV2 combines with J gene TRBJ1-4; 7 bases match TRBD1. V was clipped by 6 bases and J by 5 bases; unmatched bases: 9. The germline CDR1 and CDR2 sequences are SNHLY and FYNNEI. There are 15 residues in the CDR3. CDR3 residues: CASRMTGTDNEKLFF. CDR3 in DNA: TGTGCCAGCAGGATGACCGGGACAGACAATGAAAAACTGTTTTTT.

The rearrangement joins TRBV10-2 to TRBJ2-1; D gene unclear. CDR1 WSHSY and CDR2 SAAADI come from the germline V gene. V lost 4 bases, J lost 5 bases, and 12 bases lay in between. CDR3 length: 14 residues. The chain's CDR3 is CASSVTAKNNEQFF. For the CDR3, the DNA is TGCGCCAGCAGTGTCACAGCGAAGAACAATGAGCAGTTCTTC.

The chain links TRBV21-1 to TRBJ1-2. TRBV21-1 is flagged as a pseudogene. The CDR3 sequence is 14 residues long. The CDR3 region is CASILGRTTKSYTF. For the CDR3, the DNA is TGTGCCAGCATCCTTGGACGGACCACTAAAAGCTACACCTTC.

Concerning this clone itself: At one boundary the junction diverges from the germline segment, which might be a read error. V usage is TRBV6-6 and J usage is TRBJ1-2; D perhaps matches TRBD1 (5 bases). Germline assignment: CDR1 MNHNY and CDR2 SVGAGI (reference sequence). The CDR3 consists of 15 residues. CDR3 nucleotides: TGTGCCAGCAGTAACCGACAGTCACCTTACTATGGCTACGCCTTC. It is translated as CASSNRQSPYYGYAF.

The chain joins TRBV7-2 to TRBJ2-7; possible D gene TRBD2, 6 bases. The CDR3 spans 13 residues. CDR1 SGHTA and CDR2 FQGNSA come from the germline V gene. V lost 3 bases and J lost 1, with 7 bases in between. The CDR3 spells CASSFSGSYEQYF. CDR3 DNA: TGTGCCAGCAGCTTTAGCGGATCCTACGAGCAGTACTTC.

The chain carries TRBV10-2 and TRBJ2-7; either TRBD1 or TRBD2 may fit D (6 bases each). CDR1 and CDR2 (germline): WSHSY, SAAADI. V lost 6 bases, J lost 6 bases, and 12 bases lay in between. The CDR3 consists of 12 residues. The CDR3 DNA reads TGCGCCAGCAGCGAGGGGGGCCCCGAGCAGTACTTC. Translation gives CASSEGGPEQYF.

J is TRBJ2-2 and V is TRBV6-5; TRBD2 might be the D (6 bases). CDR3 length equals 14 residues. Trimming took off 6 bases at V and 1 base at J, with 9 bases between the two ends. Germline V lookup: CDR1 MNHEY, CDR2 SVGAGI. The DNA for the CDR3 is TGTGCCAGCAGGCCAGCGGGGAACACCGGGGAGCTGTTTTTT. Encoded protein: CASRPAGNTGELFF.

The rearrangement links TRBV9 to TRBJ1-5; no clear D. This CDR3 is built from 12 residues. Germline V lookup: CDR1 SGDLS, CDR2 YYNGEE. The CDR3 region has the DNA TGTGCTCGCAAAGGGCAGGATCAGCCCCAGCATTTT. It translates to CARKGQDQPQHF.

The CDR3 DNA reads TGTGCCACCAGTATCGGGGGCAGGGAGACCCAGTACTTC. It specifies CATSIGGRETQYF. The chain joins TRBV24-1 to TRBJ2-5, with D tentatively TRBD1 or TRBD2 (6 bases each). This CDR3 has 13 amino acids. V lost 6 bases, J lost 5 bases, and 12 bases lay in between. Looked up from germline, CDR1 is KGHDR and CDR2 is SFDVKD.

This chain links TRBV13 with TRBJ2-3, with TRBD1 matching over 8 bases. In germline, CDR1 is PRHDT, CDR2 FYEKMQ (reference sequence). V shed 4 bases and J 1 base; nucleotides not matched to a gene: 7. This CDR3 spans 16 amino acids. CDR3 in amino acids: CASSSRGLRGTDTQYF. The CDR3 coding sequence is TGTGCCAGCAGCTCCAGGGGGCTGAGGGGCACAGATACGCAGTATTTT.

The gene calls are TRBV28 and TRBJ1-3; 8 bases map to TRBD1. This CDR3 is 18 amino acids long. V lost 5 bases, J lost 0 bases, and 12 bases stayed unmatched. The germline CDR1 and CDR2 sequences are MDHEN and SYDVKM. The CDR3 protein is CASSGTLGQDDSGNTIYF. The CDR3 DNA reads TGTGCCAGCAGTGGCACCCTGGGACAGGACGACTCTGGAAACACCATATATTTT.

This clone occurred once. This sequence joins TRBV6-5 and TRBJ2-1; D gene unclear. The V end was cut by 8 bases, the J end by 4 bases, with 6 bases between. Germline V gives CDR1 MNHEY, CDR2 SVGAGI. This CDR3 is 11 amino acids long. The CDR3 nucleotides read TGTGCCAGCTACTATTACAATGAGCAGTTCTTC. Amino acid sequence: CASYYYNEQFF.

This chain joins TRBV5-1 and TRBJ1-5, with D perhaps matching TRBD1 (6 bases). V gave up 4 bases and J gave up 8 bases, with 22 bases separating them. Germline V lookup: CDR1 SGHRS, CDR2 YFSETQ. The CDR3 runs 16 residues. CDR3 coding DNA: TGCGCCAGCAGCGCTGGTCTTGGGCTTAGGGGGGAGCCCCAGCATTTT. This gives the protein CASSAGLGLRGEPQHF.

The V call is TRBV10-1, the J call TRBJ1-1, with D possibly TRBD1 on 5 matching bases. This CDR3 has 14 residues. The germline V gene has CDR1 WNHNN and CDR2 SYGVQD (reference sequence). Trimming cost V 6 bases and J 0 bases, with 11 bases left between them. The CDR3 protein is CASSGDRLNTEAFF. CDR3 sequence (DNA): TGCGCCAGCAGCGGGGACCGACTGAACACTGAAGCTTTCTTT.

CDR3 sequence reads: CASQTGEGVDTEAFF. The CDR3 DNA reads TGTGCCAGCCAGACAGGGGAGGGTGTGGACACTGAAGCTTTCTTT. The V and J genes are TRBV2 and TRBJ1-1; 8 bases match TRBD1. The CDR3 is 15 residues long. Looked up from germline, CDR1 is SNHLY and CDR2 is FYNNEI. J was trimmed by 3 bases and V by 8 bases; bases with no gene match: 11.

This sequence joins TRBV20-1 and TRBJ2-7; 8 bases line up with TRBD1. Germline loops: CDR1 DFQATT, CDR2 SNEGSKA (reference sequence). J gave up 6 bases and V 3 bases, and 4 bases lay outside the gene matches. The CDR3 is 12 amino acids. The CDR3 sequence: CSASGTGSEQYF. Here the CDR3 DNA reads TGCAGTGCTAGTGGGACAGGAAGCGAGCAGTACTTC.

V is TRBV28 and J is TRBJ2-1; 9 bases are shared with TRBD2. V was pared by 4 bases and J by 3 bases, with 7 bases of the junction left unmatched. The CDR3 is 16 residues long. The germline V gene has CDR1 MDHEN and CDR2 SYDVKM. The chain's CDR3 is CASSWAGGIRYNEQFF. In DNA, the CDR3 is TGTGCCAGCAGTTGGGCGGGGGGGATCCGCTACAATGAGCAGTTCTTC.

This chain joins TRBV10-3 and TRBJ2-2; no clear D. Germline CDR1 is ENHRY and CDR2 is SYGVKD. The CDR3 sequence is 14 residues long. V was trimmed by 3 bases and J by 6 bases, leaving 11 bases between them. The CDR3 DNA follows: TGTGCCATCAGTGACCAGGATAGCCCCGGGGAGCTGTTTTTT. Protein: CAISDQDSPGELFF.

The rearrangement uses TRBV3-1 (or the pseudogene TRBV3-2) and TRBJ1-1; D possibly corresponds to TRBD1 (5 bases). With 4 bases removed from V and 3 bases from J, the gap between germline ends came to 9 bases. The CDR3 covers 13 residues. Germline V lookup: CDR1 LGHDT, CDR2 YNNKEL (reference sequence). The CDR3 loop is CASSRAGDTEAFF. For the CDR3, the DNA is TGTGCCAGCAGCCGGGCGGGGGACACTGAAGCTTTCTTT.